This section outlines one T cell receptor beta chain sequence together with its context. This specimen belongs to a study of blood T cell repertoires in COVID-19. Germline lookup yields CDR1 MNHEY and CDR2 SMNVEV (reference sequence). V was pared by 1 base and J by 5 bases, with 23 bases between. This CDR3 region has 18 residues. The repertoire was sequenced with immunoSEQ multiplex PCR; TCRdb's copy has only in-frame clones and lacks some. The sample carries under 350,000 clones, about 86% recorded once. Sequences were obtained from PBMCs or T cells enriched from blood (not recorded which). The receptor comes from a woman aged 40 to 49 with acute COVID-19. J is TRBJ2-5 and V is TRBV27; maybe TRBD2 (6 bases). The CDR3, as DNA: TGTGCCAGCAGTTTATACCCCCGATCGGGGGACTCAATTGAGACCCAGTACTTC. Translated: CASSLYPRSGDSIETQYF.